This T cell receptor beta chain was documented in a study of OX40 agonist ivuxolimab in advanced cancers. This clone was counted a single time. Sequenced by immunoSEQ multiplex PCR; TCRdb stores in-frame clones only, minus some. The sample yields 50,000 to 55,000 clones, about 87% seen once. The CDR3 has 15 residues. Germline V gives CDR1 SGHDT, CDR2 YYEEEE. The V and J ends lost 2 bases and 1 base respectively, with 13 bases between them. The rearrangement joins TRBV5-6 to TRBJ2-7, with D possibly being TRBD2 (5 bases). The source is an adult with an advanced solid tumor such as melanoma, head and neck, liver or kidney cancer. The input for sequencing was CD4+ or CD8+ T cells sorted from blood, taken in a trial of the OX40 agonist ivuxolimab. This chain's CDR3 is CASSLVGEKSYEQYV. For the CDR3, the DNA is TGTGCCAGCAGCTTAGTCGGGGAAAAATCCTACGAGCAGTACGTC.